This T cell receptor (beta chain) was retrieved from a study of T cell responses to AZD1222 COVID-19 vaccine. Concerning this clone itself: Its target is not known.

Unmatched junction bases numbered 8, after V lost 5 bases and J lost 0 bases. CDR3 length equals 16 residues. Germline V gene lookup returns CDR1 SEHNR and CDR2 FQNEAQ (reference sequence). Only in-frame clones appear in the TCRdb table, and some are missing; sequencing was by immunoSEQ multiplex PCR. The table includes more than 85,000 clones, 89% detected once. Study findings and constraints: Repertoire collection took place solely once the T cell response had peaked. Donors, mostly white British, included more females; clonal diversity was possibly underestimated.

The sequence was obtained from an adult who received the AZD1222 COVID-19 vaccine. Sequenced material: peripheral blood, taken 28 days after the second AZD1222 dose. The chain recombines TRBV7-9 with TRBJ2-3, with 7 bases lining up with TRBD2. DNA of the CDR3: TGTGCCAGCAGCCGGCGGGGGAGCGGCAGCACAGATACGCAGTATTTT. Its protein product is CASSRRGSGSTDTQYF. Using reference TRBV7-9 and TRBJ2-3 for the parts outside the CDR3, the full variable domain is DTGVSQNPRHKITKRGQNVTFRCDPISEHNRLYWYRQTLGQGPEFLTYFQNEAQLEKSRLLSDRFSAERPKGSFSTLEIQRTEQGDSAMYLCASSRRGSGSTDTQYFGPGTRLTVL.